One and the same sample provided the 26 T cell receptor beta chains below, sequenced in a study of T cells after yellow fever vaccination. TCRdb processed the 5' RACE reads anew with MiXCR; each CDR3 protein has one entry. Of approximately 110,000 distinct CDR3 sequences detected, roughly 8.4% appear once; the ten largest clones hold around 25%. Source: CD8+ T cells sorted from PBMCs, taken 45 days after the yellow fever booster vaccination. These receptors were obtained from a man aged 30 to 45 who received the YFV17D yellow fever vaccine.

The genes are TRBV20-1 and TRBJ2-7; D might be TRBD1 or TRBD2, each matching 5 bases. Per germline, CDR1 DFQATT and CDR2 SNEGSKA (reference sequence). CDR3 size: 14 residues. The V gene lost 7 bases and the J gene lost 6 bases, with 22 bases spanning the gap. CDR3 DNA: TGCAGTGATACTCACCCAGGGAGCCCCGGCGAGCAGTACTTC. Amino acids: CSDTHPGSPGEQYF.

This clonotype has only a few counts. The J gene is TRBJ2-3, the V gene TRBV5-4; D gene ambiguous. The CDR3 contains 12 residues. The V gene lost 7 bases and the J gene lost 4 bases, with 10 bases spanning the gap. CDR1 SGHNT and CDR2 YYREEE come from the germline V gene (reference sequence). Written as DNA, the CDR3 is TGTGCCAGCCAGCGTGCTCCAGATACGCAGTATTTT. It yields the protein CASQRAPDTQYF.

This clonotype was seen ten or more times. The chain recombines TRBV7-9 with TRBJ2-3, with 8 nucleotides matching TRBD2. The CDR3 is 19 residues long. V trimming: 2 bases; J trimming: 4 bases; junction bases outside the gene matches: 17. In germline, CDR1 is SEHNR, CDR2 FQNEAQ (reference sequence). The DNA of the CDR3 is TGTGCCAGCAGCTTACCCCCGGGAGGGCTGGGACCTTCGCCAGATACGCAGTATTTT. This gives the protein CASSLPPGGLGPSPDTQYF.

With respect to this clonotype: A much bigger clone sits one base away, suggesting this may be a read error. The chain has TRBV7-9 and TRBJ2-1; the D gene is possibly TRBD1 (6 bases). V lost 6 bases and J lost 7, with 22 bases in between. CDR3 size: 16 residues. Germline values: CDR1 SEHNR, CDR2 FQNEAQ (reference sequence). The CDR3 bases are TGTGCCAGCAGTCCCAGTGGGAAGGGGGAAAAGAATGAGCAGTTCTTC. Translated, it gives CASSPSGKGEKNEQFF.

This clonotype was found many times. The chain carries TRBV6-1 and TRBJ2-7, with TRBD2 matching 10 bases. The CDR3 is 15 amino acids. The V gene end was trimmed by 6 bases and the J gene end by 6 bases; junction bases not matched to a gene: 11. CDR1 and CDR2 from the germline V gene are MNHNS and SASEGT. In nucleotides, the CDR3 is TGTGCCAGCAGGGATTTAGCGGGAGGAAGAGGCGAGCAGTACTTC. Its protein is CASRDLAGGRGEQYF.

This clonotype was seen at least ten times. The gene calls are TRBV7-9 and TRBJ2-1, with D uncertain. V dropped 5 bases and J dropped 5 bases, with 13 bases sitting between them. From germline, CDR1 is SEHNR and CDR2 FQNEAQ (reference sequence). This CDR3 region has 14 residues. This CDR3 is CASSPVLGNNEQFF. CDR3 coding DNA: TGTGCCAGCAGCCCGGTTCTGGGAAACAATGAGCAGTTCTTC.

In this sample, this clonotype turned up many times. The V gene is TRBV24-1, the J gene TRBJ2-1; 10 positions agree with TRBD2. V lost 4 bases to trimming and J lost 2 bases; unmatched junction nucleotides: 4. The CDR3 loop spans 16 amino acids. CDR1 KGHDR and CDR2 SFDVKD come from the germline V gene. This CDR3 is CATSETSGRAYNEQFF. In DNA form, the CDR3 reads TGTGCCACCAGTGAAACGAGCGGGAGGGCCTACAATGAGCAGTTCTTC.

This clonotype was recorded many times. The chain links TRBV20-1 to TRBJ2-1; maybe TRBD2 (6 bases). CDR3 length: 15 amino acids. Trimming left V 3 bases short and J 4 bases short, with 16 bases between. Per germline, CDR1 DFQATT and CDR2 SNEGSKA (reference sequence). The CDR3 DNA follows: TGCAGTGCTAGTTCCGGGAGACGGATATACAATGAGCAGTTCTTC. As protein: CSASSGRRIYNEQFF.

This clonotype was picked up many times. The V call is TRBV20-1, the J call TRBJ2-7; D might be TRBD2 (5 bases). Germline V lookup: CDR1 DFQATT, CDR2 SNEGSKA (reference sequence). The ends were cut back, 0 bases at V and 6 bases at J, with 21 bases in the middle. This CDR3 is built from 16 residues. The CDR3 protein is CSARDYRGPVASEQYF. DNA of the CDR3: TGCAGTGCTAGAGATTATAGAGGACCCGTAGCGTCCGAGCAGTACTTC.

This clonotype occurred many times. The chain uses TRBV7-2 and TRBJ2-2, with D hard to call. The CDR3 consists of 12 residues. V was shortened by 5 bases and J by 9 bases, with 10 bases between the two germline ends. Germline V gene lookup returns CDR1 SGHTA and CDR2 FQGNSA. The DNA of the CDR3 is TGTGCCAGCAGCCGGACCCCGAGGGAGCTGTTTTTT. Protein product: CASSRTPRELFF.

Concerning this clonotype: One base away lies a much larger clone, so this may be a sequencing read error. This sequence joins TRBV5-1 and TRBJ2-2, with D perhaps matching TRBD2 (6 bases). The CDR3 extends over 11 amino acids. CDR1 is SGHRS and CDR2 is YFSETQ in the germline V gene. As DNA, the CDR3 is TGCGCCAGCCGCGGGGCCGGGGGGCTGTTTTTT. This encodes CASRGAGGLFF.

This clonotype was recorded at least ten times. The chain recombines TRBV10-3 with TRBJ2-1; TRBD2 agrees at 7 bases. With V trimmed by 8 bases and J by 7 bases, 8 bases remained unmatched. The CDR3 loop spans 13 amino acids. In germline, CDR1 is ENHRY, CDR2 SYGVKD. CDR3 protein: CAIRSGDSNEQFF. The CDR3 nucleotides are TGTGCCATCCGAAGCGGGGACTCGAATGAGCAGTTCTTC.

This clonotype has at least ten counts. V and J are TRBV28 and TRBJ1-6; unclear D gene. V dropped 3 bases and J dropped 0 bases, with 6 bases sitting between them. The CDR3 has 15 residues. Germline loops: CDR1 MDHEN, CDR2 SYDVKM. The CDR3 DNA reads as TGTGCCAGCAGTTTTGGGAGCTCCTATAATTCACCCCTCCACTTT. This translates into CASSFGSSYNSPLHF. The full variable domain, with the rest looked up from reference TRBV28 and TRBJ1-6, is DVKVTQSSRYLVKRTGEKVFLECVQDMDHENMFWYRQDPGLGLRLIYFSYDVKMKEKGDIPEGYSVSREKKERFSLILESASTNQTSMYLCASSFGSSYNSPLHFGNGTRLTVT.

This clonotype was recorded at least ten times. This chain joins TRBV6-5 and TRBJ1-1; D unclear. Looked up from germline, CDR1 is MNHEY and CDR2 is SVGAGI. V was trimmed by 10 bases and J by 3 bases, leaving 6 bases between them. The length of the CDR3 is 10 residues. The CDR3, as DNA: TGTGCCACCGGGGACACTGAAGCTTTCTTT. This codes for CATGDTEAFF.

This clonotype was counted at least ten times. The chain links TRBV7-2 to TRBJ1-1; a possible D gene is TRBD1 (6 bases). Trimming removed 4 bases from V and 5 bases from J, with 8 bases in between. Germline values: CDR1 SGHTA, CDR2 FQGNSA. The CDR3 has 12 residues. The DNA of the CDR3 is TGTGCCAGCAGCTCGACAGGAACTGAAGCTTTCTTT. Its protein product is CASSSTGTEAFF.

The table lists this clonotype with many counts. The chain carries TRBV5-1 and TRBJ2-7; D remains unclear. Germline lookup yields CDR1 SGHRS and CDR2 YFSETQ. Trimming took 4 bases from V and 6 from J, leaving 14 bases between them. The CDR3 runs to 13 residues. The CDR3 sequence: CASSPPSSLEQYF. The CDR3 bases are TGCGCCAGCAGCCCCCCGTCAAGCCTCGAGCAGTACTTC.

This clonotype was seen ten or more times. This rearrangement joins TRBV7-2 to TRBJ2-3; D tentatively fits TRBD1 or TRBD2 (7 bases each). The CDR3 is 16 amino acids. Trimming removed 0 bases at V and 7 bases at J, with 17 bases between. The germline gives CDR1 SGHTA, CDR2 FQGNSA. CDR3 DNA sequence: TGTGCCAGCAGCTTAGCGGGGGGGGGACAGCCTTATACGCAGTATTTT. Translation: CASSLAGGGQPYTQYF.

The chain uses TRBV30 and TRBJ2-1; D gene uncertain. V was clipped by 2 bases and J by 1 base, with 12 bases between them. The CDR3 sequence is 15 residues long. Germline values: CDR1 GTSNPN, CDR2 SVGIG (reference sequence). The CDR3 region has the DNA TGTGCCTGGAGTCCCCGGTGGGGTTCCTACAATGAGCAGTTCTTC. Translated, it gives CAWSPRWGSYNEQFF.

The sample holds many counts of this clonotype. The chain joins TRBV5-1 to TRBJ2-4; D gene unclear. CDR3 length: 15 residues. The V gene lost 0 bases and the J gene lost 8 bases, with 15 bases spanning the gap. Germline CDR1 SGHRS, CDR2 YFSETQ. The CDR3 spells CASSLATTLRDIQYF. DNA of the CDR3: TGCGCCAGCAGCTTGGCCACCACTTTAAGGGACATTCAGTACTTC. The variable domain in full, completed from reference TRBV5-1 and TRBJ2-4, reads KAGVTQTPRYLIKTRGQQVTLSCSPISGHRSVSWYQQTPGQGLQFLFEYFSETQRNKGNFPGRFSGRQFSNSRSEMNVSTLELGDSALYLCASSLATTLRDIQYFGAGTRLSVL.

Details on this clonotype: One base away lies a much larger clone, so this may be a sequencing read error. This CDR3 reads CSARDDETAYNEQFF. CDR3 sequence (DNA): TGCAGTGCTAGGGATGACGAGACAGCCTACAATGAGCAGTTCTTC. The chain recombines TRBV20-1 with TRBJ2-1, with D possibly being TRBD1 (5 bases). Germline CDR1 and CDR2: DFQATT and SNEGSKA (reference sequence). CDR3 size: 15 residues. V was shortened by 3 bases and J by 2 bases, with 14 bases between the two germline ends.

At least ten counts were recorded for this clonotype. The V gene is TRBV7-8, the J gene TRBJ2-5, with 7 nucleotides matching TRBD1. This CDR3 has 15 amino acids. Germline V gene sequence: CDR1 SGHVS, CDR2 FQNEAQ. V lost 7 bases and J lost 4; bases outside the gene matches: 12. The CDR3 protein is CASTLDREHGETQYF. The CDR3 bases are TGTGCCAGCACTCTTGACAGGGAGCACGGAGAGACCCAGTACTTC.

This clonotype appeared many times. The J gene is TRBJ1-1, the V gene TRBV7-9, with D hard to call. Per the germline V gene, CDR1 is SEHNR and CDR2 is FQNEAQ (reference sequence). The CDR3 runs 13 residues. The ends were cut back, 6 bases at V and 4 bases at J, with 12 bases in the middle. Here the CDR3 reads CASRPDRSTEAFF. CDR3 coding DNA: TGTGCCAGCAGACCCGACCGATCCACTGAAGCTTTCTTT.

This clonotype was counted at least ten times. The rearrangement uses TRBV12-3 or TRBV12-4 and TRBJ2-1; 9 positions agree with TRBD2. Trimming took 3 bases from V and 7 from J; bases not matched to a gene: 13. This CDR3 spans 17 amino acids. As DNA, the CDR3 is TGTGCCAGCAGTTTCGAGGAATTAGCGGGAGCAGGGAATGAGCAGTTCTTC. It yields the protein CASSFEELAGAGNEQFF.

This clonotype was detected many times. Written as DNA, the CDR3 is TGTGCCAGCAGCTCCGGGACTAGCCTCTACGAGCAGTACTTC. This translates into CASSSGTSLYEQYF. The chain recombines TRBV9 with TRBJ2-7; 9 bases are shared with TRBD2. Losses at the gene ends were 4 bases for V and 3 bases for J; bases not matched to a gene: 5. The CDR3 has 14 amino acids. Germline CDR1 is SGDLS and CDR2 is YYNGEE.

The J gene is TRBJ2-1, the V gene TRBV5-4; D is unclear. This CDR3 contains 11 residues. V lost 6 bases, J lost 7 bases, and 8 bases lay in between. Germline V gives CDR1 SGHNT, CDR2 YYREEE (reference sequence). The CDR3 loop reads CASKDQNEQFF. CDR3 DNA sequence: TGTGCCAGCAAAGACCAAAATGAGCAGTTCTTC.

There are many counts of this clonotype. The gene calls are TRBV7-8 and TRBJ2-3; weak D call: TRBD1 (5 bases). Germline V gene data show CDR1 as SGHVS and CDR2 as FQNEAQ. The CDR3 extends over 16 amino acids. The ends were cut back, 0 bases at V and 0 bases at J, with 10 bases in the middle. The CDR3 region is CASSLAGQMSTDTQYF. The CDR3 DNA follows: TGTGCCAGCAGCTTAGCAGGACAAATGAGCACAGATACGCAGTATTTT.